The 12 T cell receptor beta chains listed next were all sequenced from one sample in a study of blood T cells in healthy people across ages. A J-beta primer mix and a sample-barcoded 5' primer were used in a second PCR of about 7 to 12 cycles. TCRdb re-derived calls from the 5' RACE reads in MiXCR, one entry per CDR3 protein. The repertoire includes around 1,500,000 distinct CDR3 sequences, 42% of them detected once, and roughly 8.2% sits in the top ten. The source material was blood. The source of these receptors is a woman between 18 and 29 years old in good health.

V is TRBV12-3 or TRBV12-4 and J is TRBJ2-1; D remains ambiguous. Trimming shortened V by 2 bases and J by 9 bases, and 14 bases separated the two germline ends. The CDR3 length is 14 residues. This CDR3 reads CASSLNPPNGEQFF. CDR3 nucleotide sequence: TGTGCCAGCAGTTTAAATCCCCCAAACGGTGAGCAGTTCTTC.

Only a few counts were recorded for this clonotype. J is TRBJ2-1 and V is TRBV11-2, with D perhaps TRBD2 (6 bases). The CDR3 runs 15 residues. The germline V gene has CDR1 SGHAT and CDR2 FQNNGV. Trimming pared 7 bases from V and 4 bases from J, leaving 17 bases between. The CDR3 loop reads CASTRGTGGYNEQFF. The CDR3 nucleotides read TGTGCCAGCACCCGGGGGACTGGTGGGTACAATGAGCAGTTCTTC.

This clonotype was seen a few times. V gene TRBV10-3 combines with J gene TRBJ1-2; possibly TRBD1 for D (6 bases). The germline V gene has CDR1 ENHRY and CDR2 SYGVKD. This CDR3 region has 16 residues. Trimming stripped 4 bases from V and 2 bases from J, with 17 bases between. CDR3 residues: CAISGRDGQTNYGYTF. In DNA form, the CDR3 reads TGTGCCATCAGTGGGAGGGACGGACAGACAAACTATGGCTACACCTTC.

This clonotype was observed a handful of times. The rearrangement links TRBV9 to TRBJ1-4, with 7 bases that match TRBD1. V dropped 4 bases and J dropped 0; count of bases not matched to a gene: 6. CDR3 length: 16 residues. Germline loops: CDR1 SGDLS, CDR2 YYNGEE. The CDR3 protein is CASSPGTAATNEKLFF. Written as DNA, the CDR3 is TGTGCCAGCAGCCCCGGGACAGCTGCAACTAATGAAAAACTGTTTTTT.

The chain carries TRBV10-3 and TRBJ2-3; no clear D gene. The CDR3 extends over 14 amino acids. Trimming shortened V by 3 bases and J by 3 bases, and 10 bases separated the two germline ends. The germline gives CDR1 ENHRY, CDR2 SYGVKD. In nucleotides, the CDR3 is TGTGCCATCAGTGAAGACCAGAGAACAGATACGCAGTATTTT. This sequence encodes CAISEDQRTDTQYF.

The chain has TRBV2 and TRBJ2-7, with D possibly being TRBD2 (5 bases). The DNA end favors TRBJ2-5, so the J call may be wrong. Germline V CDR1 and CDR2: SNHLY, FYNNEI. CDR3 length: 15 amino acids. CDR3 protein: CASSGSEGPKETQYF. The CDR3, as DNA: TGTGCCAGCTCCGGTAGTGAGGGCCCAAAAGAGACCCAGTACTTC.

This rearrangement joins TRBV5-1 to TRBJ2-1; weak D call: TRBD2 (5 bases). Matching the DNA end better, TRBJ2-7 makes the J call doubtful. Germline loops: CDR1 SGHRS, CDR2 YFSETQ. This CDR3 is built from 15 residues. CDR3 bases: TGCGCCAGCAGCTTTACGGGGAGCTCCTACAATGAGCAGTACTTC. Encoded protein: CASSFTGSSYNEQYF.

The chain recombines TRBV6-1 with TRBJ2-7, with TRBD1 as a possible D gene (6 bases). The J call is doubtful: the DNA matches TRBJ2-5 better. The CDR3 totals 16 residues. Germline V CDR1 and CDR2: MNHNS, SASEGT. The CDR3 nucleotides are TGTGCCAGCACCTTCCCTCGAGACAGGAGCTCCGAGACCCAGTACTTC. This sequence encodes CASTFPRDRSSETQYF.

This clonotype was picked up a small number of times. In nucleotides, the CDR3 is TGCGCCAGCAGCCAAGGCGGGACTAGCGGGAGTAGGTCAGATACGCAGTATTTT. It specifies CASSQGGTSGSRSDTQYF. V gene TRBV4-1 combines with J gene TRBJ2-3; 14 bases are shared with TRBD2. The CDR3 has 18 amino acids. Germline trimming cut 1 base from V and 4 bases from J; bases unmatched to any gene: 7. CDR1 is MGHRA, CDR2 YSYEKL, per germline.

Only a few counts were recorded for this clonotype. This chain links TRBV4-2 with TRBJ2-7; D may correspond to TRBD1 or TRBD2 (6 bases each). V lost 0 bases, J lost 3 bases, and 12 bases lay in between. CDR3 length: 15 residues. The germline V gene has CDR1 LGHNA and CDR2 YNFKEQ. This chain's CDR3 is CASSQDYGGNYEQYF. CDR3 coding DNA: TGTGCCAGCAGCCAAGATTACGGGGGCAACTACGAGCAGTACTTC.

This rearrangement joins TRBV20-1 to TRBJ2-7; 9 bases align to TRBD1. Germline-derived CDR1 and CDR2 are DFQATT and SNEGSKA (reference sequence). The CDR3 runs 13 residues. Trimming cost V 6 bases and J 5 bases; bases outside gene matches: 8. In nucleotides, the CDR3 is TGCAGTGCCCCGGGACAGGGTGGCGACGAGCAGTACTTC. Its protein product is CSAPGQGGDEQYF.

The chain is built from TRBV3-1 and TRBJ2-1, with TRBD2 matching over 7 bases. V was pared by 8 bases and J by 6 bases, with 16 bases of the junction left unmatched. Per germline, CDR1 LGHDT and CDR2 YNNKEL (reference sequence). The length of the CDR3 is 16 residues. In DNA, the CDR3 is TGTGCCAGCGAGGCAGGCGTGCGGGGGTTTATCAATGAGCAGTTCTTC. This encodes CASEAGVRGFINEQFF.